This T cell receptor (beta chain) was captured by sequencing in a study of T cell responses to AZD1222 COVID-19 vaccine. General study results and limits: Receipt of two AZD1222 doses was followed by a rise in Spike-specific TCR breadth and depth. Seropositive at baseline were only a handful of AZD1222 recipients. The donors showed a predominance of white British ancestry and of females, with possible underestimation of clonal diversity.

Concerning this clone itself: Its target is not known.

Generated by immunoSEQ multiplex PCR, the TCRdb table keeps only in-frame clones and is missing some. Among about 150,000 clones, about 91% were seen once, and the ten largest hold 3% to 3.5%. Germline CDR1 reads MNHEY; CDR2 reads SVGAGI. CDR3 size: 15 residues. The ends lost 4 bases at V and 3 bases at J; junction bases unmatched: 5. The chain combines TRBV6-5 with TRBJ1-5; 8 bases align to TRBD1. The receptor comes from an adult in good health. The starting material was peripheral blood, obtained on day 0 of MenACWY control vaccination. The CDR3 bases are TGTGCCAGCAGTTCGCGACAGGGGAACAATCAGCCCCAGCATTTT. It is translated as CASSSRQGNNQPQHF.